A single sample gave rise to the 29 T cell receptor beta chains below, sequenced in a study of blood T cell repertoires in COVID-19. This table comes from immunoSEQ multiplex PCR, and its TCRdb copy is limited to in-frame clones, with some not included. The data show over 85,000 clones, with roughly 82% seen just once and 25% held by the top ten. The sample consisted of peripheral blood. The receptors stem from a man between 60 and 70 years old with acute or convalescent COVID-19.

The genes are TRBV18 and TRBJ2-3; D is ambiguous. CDR1 and CDR2 (germline): KGHSH, LQKENI. The CDR3 covers 12 residues. Trimming removed 5 bases at V and 11 bases at J, with 14 bases between. CDR3 in amino acids: CASSSDAAGQYF. The CDR3 DNA reads TGTGCCAGCTCATCAGACGCCGCAGGGCAGTATTTT. Based on the CDR3 plus reference TRBV18 and TRBJ2-3, the full variable domain is NAGVMQNPRHLVRRRGQEARLRCSPMKGHSHVYWYRQLPEEGLKFMVYLQKENIIDESGMPKERFSAEFPKEGPSILRIQQVVRGDSAAYFCASSSDAAGQYFGPGTRLTVL.

This chain joins TRBV6-1 and TRBJ1-3; D gene uncertain. Germline assignment: CDR1 MNHNS and CDR2 SASEGT. The ends were cut back, 3 bases at V and 1 base at J, with 10 bases in the middle. The CDR3 has 15 amino acids. The CDR3 DNA follows: TGTGCCAGCAGTGATCAGTCTCGATCTGGAAACACCATATATTTT. This codes for CASSDQSRSGNTIYF.

This clone was seen more than once but under ten times. The chain recombines TRBV20-1 with TRBJ2-7, with TRBD2 as a possible D gene (5 bases). The germline V and J ends were trimmed by 5 bases and 7 bases, with 12 bases remaining between them. Looked up from germline, CDR1 is DFQATT and CDR2 is SNEGSKA (reference sequence). CDR3 size: 11 residues. Here the CDR3 DNA reads TGCAGTGCTCTGACCTCGGGGGAGCAGTACTTC. It specifies CSALTSGEQYF.

The chain links TRBV29-1 to TRBJ2-6; 8 positions agree with TRBD1. Germline V gene lookup returns CDR1 SQVTM and CDR2 ANQGSEA. The CDR3 has 15 residues. V trimming: 3 bases; J trimming: 3 bases; junction bases outside the gene matches: 4. The CDR3 protein is CSVEDRAGGANVLTF. In DNA, the CDR3 is TGCAGCGTTGAGGACAGGGCAGGTGGGGCCAACGTCCTGACTTTC.

The chain recombines TRBV7-9 with TRBJ2-6, with a weak D call TRBD1 (5 bases). Trimming took 2 bases from V and 2 from J, leaving 7 bases between them. This CDR3 region has 15 residues. The germline CDR1 and CDR2 sequences are SEHNR and FQNEAQ (reference sequence). CDR3 bases: TGTGCCAGCAGCTTACCAGGGACTGGGGCCAACGTCCTGACTTTC. This codes for CASSLPGTGANVLTF.

This clone has only a few counts. The V and J genes are TRBV20-1 and TRBJ2-2; D perhaps matches TRBD2 (6 bases). The V gene's germline CDR1 is DFQATT and CDR2 SNEGSKA (reference sequence). This CDR3 spans 15 amino acids. The V and J ends lost 3 bases and 11 bases respectively, with 22 bases between them. The CDR3 is CSASSVTPGLKELFF. CDR3 bases: TGCAGTGCTAGTTCGGTCACCCCGGGACTCAAAGAGCTGTTTTTT.

The chain couples TRBV27 to TRBJ1-2; 9 bases align to TRBD1. The CDR3 has 12 amino acids. The junction had 4 bases not matched to a gene; V was cut back by 6 bases and J by 8 bases. CDR1 is MNHEY, CDR2 SMNVEV, per germline (reference sequence). In DNA form, the CDR3 reads TGTGCCAGCAGCGGGACAGGGAGAGGCTACACCTTC. Protein product: CASSGTGRGYTF.

This clone is a singleton in its sample. The V and J genes are TRBV7-9 and TRBJ2-2; 11 nucleotides agree with TRBD2. Germline values: CDR1 SEHNR, CDR2 FQNEAQ (reference sequence). V trimming: 5 bases; J trimming: 5 bases; junction bases outside the gene matches: 7. The CDR3 spans 16 residues. The CDR3 loop is CASSIGTSGTTGELFF. For the CDR3, the DNA is TGTGCCAGCAGCATAGGGACTAGCGGCACGACCGGGGAGCTGTTTTTT.

The chain joins TRBV28 to TRBJ2-7; D perhaps matches TRBD1 (6 bases). V shed 6 bases and J shed 9 bases, with 21 bases lying between them. Germline-derived CDR1 and CDR2 are MDHEN and SYDVKM. This CDR3 region has 14 residues. The CDR3 DNA sequence: TGTGCCAGCAGCCTGAGTGGGGCAGGGGCCTGGCAGTACTTC. It yields the protein CASSLSGAGAWQYF.

This clone has a single count. This chain joins TRBV6-1 and TRBJ2-7, with a tentative D call TRBD1 (5 bases). CDR3 size: 14 residues. The V gene's germline CDR1 is MNHNS and CDR2 SASEGT. V lost 1 base, J lost 9 bases, and 16 bases lay in between. The CDR3 sequence is CASSEVGQGSAQYV. As DNA, the CDR3 is TGTGCCAGCAGTGAAGTCGGCCAGGGTAGTGCGCAGTACGTC.

The chain combines TRBV19 with TRBJ1-1; the match to TRBD1 covers 7 bases. The CDR3 contains 15 residues. CDR1 is LNHDA, CDR2 SQIVND, per germline (reference sequence). V shed 4 bases, J shed 6 bases, and the junction held 11 bases outside the gene matches. DNA of the CDR3: TGTGCCAGTAGTAAGAGACAGGGAAAACTCCCTGAAGCTTTCTTT. It yields the protein CASSKRQGKLPEAFF.

The rearrangement joins TRBV19 to TRBJ1-5; TRBD1 matches at 9 bases. The length of the CDR3 is 17 residues. V was pared by 5 bases and J by 5 bases, with 13 bases of the junction left unmatched. Germline loops: CDR1 LNHDA, CDR2 SQIVND (reference sequence). CDR3 sequence reads: CASSYRGQGFRHQPQHF. CDR3 sequence (DNA): TGTGCCAGTAGTTACCGTGGACAGGGGTTTCGTCATCAGCCCCAGCATTTT.

V gene TRBV19 combines with J gene TRBJ2-4, with TRBD1 matching 7 bases. CDR1 LNHDA and CDR2 SQIVND come from the germline V gene (reference sequence). V lost 4 bases to trimming and J lost 0 bases; unmatched junction nucleotides: 6. The CDR3 covers 16 residues. CDR3 in amino acids: CASSTRQGLAKNIQYF. Written as DNA, the CDR3 is TGTGCCAGTAGTACGCGACAGGGTTTAGCCAAAAACATTCAGTACTTC.

The V gene is TRBV3-1 (or the pseudogene TRBV3-2), the J gene TRBJ2-1; the D gene is possibly TRBD1 (5 bases). The CDR3 is 13 amino acids. The ends were cut back, 4 bases at V and 9 bases at J, with 13 bases in the middle. From germline, CDR1 is LGHDT and CDR2 YNNKEL (reference sequence). The CDR3 DNA reads TGTGCCAGCAGCCGATACCAGGGTGGTGAGCAGTTCTTC. Its translation is CASSRYQGGEQFF.

The chain combines TRBV7-9 with TRBJ1-5, with no clear D. Germline V gene data show CDR1 as SEHNR and CDR2 as FQNEAQ (reference sequence). The CDR3 contains 15 residues. Between the trimmed V and J ends, which lost 2 bases and 5 bases, there was a span of 13 bases. This chain's CDR3 is CASSLSWGEDQPQHF. CDR3 DNA sequence: TGTGCCAGCAGCTTATCTTGGGGAGAGGATCAGCCCCAGCATTTT.

This clone has only one observation. The rearrangement joins TRBV9 to TRBJ1-2; D might be TRBD1 (5 bases). The germline gives CDR1 SGDLS, CDR2 YYNGEE. V lost 0 bases to trimming and J lost 13 bases, with 22 bases between them. This CDR3 comprises 15 residues. The DNA of the CDR3 is TGTGCCAGCAGCGTAGGGAGGGACGCTGCCCGAAGTTCCACCTTC. Its translation is CASSVGRDAARSSTF.

CDR3: CASSSPGQKNYGYTF. CDR3 DNA sequence: TGTGCCAGCAGTTCCCCGGGACAAAAGAACTATGGCTACACCTTC. This chain connects TRBV28 to TRBJ1-2, with D perhaps TRBD1 (6 bases). CDR1 and CDR2 (germline): MDHEN, SYDVKM. The ends were cut back, 4 bases at V and 2 bases at J, with 14 bases in the middle. The CDR3 consists of 15 residues.

This chain connects TRBV5-1 to TRBJ2-1; 13 positions agree with TRBD2. V gave up 4 bases and J gave up 7 bases; unmatched junction bases: 8. Germline-derived CDR1 and CDR2 are SGHRS and YFSETQ. CDR3 length: 16 residues. The DNA of the CDR3 is TGCGCCAGCAGCGGAGAACTAGCGGGGGGGGCAAATGAGCAGTTCTTC. Encoded protein: CASSGELAGGANEQFF.

This clone appeared a single time. The chain links TRBV29-1 to TRBJ1-2; 8 positions agree with TRBD1. There are 13 residues in the CDR3. Germline V gene lookup returns CDR1 SQVTM and CDR2 ANQGSEA. The V gene end was trimmed by 7 bases and the J gene end by 2 bases; junction bases not matched to a gene: 6. This CDR3 reads CSGRQGTNYGYTF. CDR3 nucleotides: TGCAGCGGAAGACAGGGGACCAACTATGGCTACACCTTC.

This clone was observed once. The CDR3 here is CASSYSTGTNNSPLHF. CDR3 nucleotide sequence: TGTGCCAGCAGTTACTCCACTGGGACAAATAATTCACCCCTCCACTTT. The genes are TRBV6-6 and TRBJ1-6; D is perhaps TRBD1 (6 bases). CDR1 MNHNY and CDR2 SVGAGI come from the germline V gene (reference sequence). The CDR3 totals 16 residues. V lost 0 bases and J 5 bases, leaving 11 bases between the germline ends.

The chain uses TRBV5-6 and TRBJ2-7; maybe TRBD2 (7 bases). This CDR3 is 14 amino acids long. Trimming took off 4 bases at V and 6 bases at J, with 17 bases between the two ends. Germline V gene lookup returns CDR1 SGHDT and CDR2 YYEEEE. CDR3 protein: CASSETGGPGEQYV. In DNA form, the CDR3 reads TGTGCCAGCAGCGAAACCGGGGGGCCGGGCGAGCAGTACGTC.

A remark on this clone: The junction does not match germline at one end; this may be a read error. CDR3 sequence: CASRQQGTQAFF. The CDR3 DNA reads as TGTGCCAGCAGACAACAGGGCACTCAAGCTTTCTTT. The chain carries TRBV27 and TRBJ1-1; a weak D match, TRBD1 (6 bases). CDR1 and CDR2 (germline): MNHEY, SMNVEV (reference sequence). The CDR3 is made up of 12 amino acids.

This chain connects TRBV9 to TRBJ2-1; TRBD1 aligns across 9 bases. Germline CDR1 and CDR2: SGDLS and YYNGEE. Trimming took 3 bases from V and 8 from J; bases not matched to a gene: 9. The CDR3 is 15 residues long. The CDR3 region has the DNA TGTGCCAGCAGCGCCCGGGACAGGGTCATTCATGAGCAGTTCTTC. Translating it yields CASSARDRVIHEQFF.

The chain combines TRBV5-1 with TRBJ2-5; D perhaps matches TRBD2 (5 bases). Germline V gene data show CDR1 as SGHRS and CDR2 as YFSETQ. Trimming cost V 0 bases and J 3 bases, with 12 bases left between them. This CDR3 spans 15 amino acids. The CDR3 DNA reads as TGCGCCAGCAGCTTGGCGGCAAGAGGGAAAGAGACCCAGTACTTC. As protein: CASSLAARGKETQYF. Supplemented by reference TRBV5-1 and TRBJ2-5, the full variable domain reads KAGVTQTPRYLIKTRGQQVTLSCSPISGHRSVSWYQQTPGQGLQFLFEYFSETQRNKGNFPGRFSGRQFSNSRSEMNVSTLELGDSALYLCASSLAARGKETQYFGPGTRLLVL.

The chain combines TRBV19 with TRBJ2-7; D unresolved. CDR3 length: 12 amino acids. The V and J ends lost 3 bases and 3 bases respectively, with 6 bases between them. In germline, CDR1 is LNHDA, CDR2 SQIVND (reference sequence). The CDR3 nucleotides read TGTGCCAGTAGTATCGACAACTACGAGCAGTACTTC. Its translation is CASSIDNYEQYF.

In this sample, this clone turned up once. The chain links TRBV6-5 to TRBJ1-2; no clear D gene. The germline gives CDR1 MNHEY, CDR2 SVGAGI. Between the trimmed V and J ends, which lost 6 bases and 5 bases, there was a span of 19 bases. CDR3 size: 15 residues. The CDR3 region is CASRSTGARHYGYTF. The DNA for the CDR3 is TGTGCCAGCAGGAGTACGGGAGCTCGACATTATGGCTACACCTTC.

The chain couples TRBV27 to TRBJ2-5; 10 nucleotides match TRBD2. The ends lost 3 bases at V and 2 bases at J; junction bases unmatched: 3. This CDR3 contains 15 residues. Germline V CDR1 and CDR2: MNHEY, SMNVEV (reference sequence). CDR3 sequence (DNA): TGTGCCAGCAGTTTGGCTAGCGGGGGACAAGAGACCCAGTACTTC. Amino acid sequence: CASSLASGGQETQYF.

V and J are TRBV5-1 and TRBJ1-2, with D maybe TRBD1 (5 bases). The CDR3 consists of 13 residues. V lost 4 bases and J 2 bases, leaving 9 bases between the germline ends. From germline, CDR1 is SGHRS and CDR2 YFSETQ. In DNA, the CDR3 is TGCGCCAGCAGCCGCGACAGAAACTATGGCTACACCTTC. It codes for CASSRDRNYGYTF.

The chain joins TRBV27 to TRBJ2-6; D unresolved. Trimming took 5 bases from V and 0 from J, leaving 8 bases between them. Germline-derived CDR1 and CDR2 are MNHEY and SMNVEV (reference sequence). The CDR3 has 15 residues. The CDR3 spells CASSPYTSGANVLTF. The DNA for the CDR3 is TGTGCCAGCAGTCCATACACCTCTGGGGCCAACGTCCTGACTTTC.